Following are 15 T cell receptor beta chains from one sample sequenced in a study of technical replicates of blood from several donors. TCRdb's copy holds only in-frame clones and misses some; the assay was immunoSEQ multiplex PCR. Of about 90,000 clones listed, 85% to 95% are singletons. Input material: T cells isolated from PBMCs. The receptors originated from a human donor in good health.

V gene TRBV5-1 combines with J gene TRBJ1-2; 10 nucleotides match TRBD1. This CDR3 has 13 residues. The germline gives CDR1 SGHRS, CDR2 YFSETQ. The V segment lost 6 bases and the J segment 5 bases; nucleotides outside the gene matches: 4. Written as DNA, the CDR3 is TGCGCCAGCACGACAGGGGGCCTGTATGGCTACACCTTC. Protein: CASTTGGLYGYTF.

The V gene is TRBV19, the J gene TRBJ1-5; D is undetermined. Trimming left V 3 bases short and J 2 bases short, with 8 bases between. Germline CDR1 is LNHDA and CDR2 is SQIVND (reference sequence). This CDR3 has 14 amino acids. CDR3 protein: CASSISGGNQPQHF. The CDR3, as DNA: TGTGCCAGTAGTATTTCCGGAGGCAATCAGCCCCAGCATTTT.

This chain connects TRBV11-2 to TRBJ2-1, with D unclear. The CDR3 is 11 residues long. The ends were cut back, 3 bases at V and 8 bases at J, with 5 bases in the middle. Germline-derived CDR1 and CDR2 are SGHAT and FQNNGV. The CDR3 loop is CASSFSHEQFF. CDR3 DNA: TGTGCCAGCAGCTTTTCTCATGAGCAGTTCTTC.

The J gene is TRBJ1-6, the V gene TRBV7-9; the D is unclear. CDR1 and CDR2 (germline): SEHNR, FQNEAQ (reference sequence). Trimming cost V 5 bases and J 6 bases, with 14 bases left between them. CDR3 length: 15 residues. CDR3: CASSPRASGNSPLHF. The CDR3, as DNA: TGTGCCAGCAGCCCCCGCGCGTCGGGTAATTCACCCCTCCACTTT.

J is TRBJ1-4 and V is TRBV15, with D unclear. The V and J ends lost 0 bases and 7 bases respectively, with 15 bases between them. The CDR3 totals 16 residues. Germline CDR1 is LNHNV and CDR2 is YYDKDF (reference sequence). In DNA form, the CDR3 reads TGTGCCACCAGCAGAGATATCCGAAGGAGGACTGAAAAACTGTTTTTT. Its protein product is CATSRDIRRRTEKLFF.

The chain recombines TRBV18 with TRBJ2-1, with a possible D match to TRBD2 (5 bases). In germline, CDR1 is KGHSH, CDR2 LQKENI. The CDR3 contains 13 residues. V lost 5 bases to trimming and J lost 4 bases, with 9 bases between them. The CDR3 region is CASSSRGYNEQFF. CDR3 coding DNA: TGTGCCAGCTCATCCCGCGGGTACAATGAGCAGTTCTTC.

The V call is TRBV13, the J call TRBJ2-7; 8 bases fit TRBD1. V trimming: 5 bases; J trimming: 2 bases; junction bases outside the gene matches: 5. The CDR3 runs to 14 residues. Germline V CDR1 and CDR2: PRHDT, FYEKMQ (reference sequence). CDR3 nucleotide sequence: TGTGCCAGCAGCGTAGAGGGACAGGCCTACGAGCAGTACTTC. Its translation: CASSVEGQAYEQYF.

This sequence joins TRBV12-5 and TRBJ2-3; TRBD1 agrees at 7 bases. Germline V gene data show CDR1 as LGHNT and CDR2 as FRNRAP. The CDR3 has 16 residues. J lost 0 bases, V lost 5 bases, and 8 bases had no gene match. The CDR3 reads CASGPRQGYSTDTQYF. DNA for the CDR3: TGTGCTAGTGGTCCCAGACAGGGCTATAGCACAGATACGCAGTATTTT. The full variable domain, its missing parts supplied by reference TRBV12-5 and TRBJ2-3, is DARVTQTPRHKVTEMGQEVTMRCQPILGHNTVFWYRQTMMQGLELLAYFRNRAPLDDSGMPKDRFSAEMPDATLATLKIQPSEPRDSAVYFCASGPRQGYSTDTQYFGPGTRLTVL.

This chain uses TRBV5-1 with TRBJ2-5; tentative D call: TRBD1 (5 bases). CDR1 SGHRS and CDR2 YFSETQ come from the germline V gene. The CDR3 sequence is 17 residues long. Trimming left V 0 bases short and J 5 bases short, with 20 bases between. The CDR3 nucleotides are TGCGCCAGCAGCTTGGCCGGTTTAGTACAGGCTGTGGAGACCCAGTACTTC. Translating it yields CASSLAGLVQAVETQYF.

The gene calls are TRBV11-2 and TRBJ2-1; 7 bases fit TRBD1. Germline V gene lookup returns CDR1 SGHAT and CDR2 FQNNGV. The junction had 12 bases not matched to a gene; V was cut back by 4 bases and J by 9 bases. The CDR3 is 15 residues long. CDR3 bases: TGTGCCAGCAGCTCCTCACAGGGGCCGATCGTTGAGCAGTTCTTC. Residues: CASSSSQGPIVEQFF. The variable domain in full, with the rest retrieved from reference TRBV11-2 and TRBJ2-1, is EAGVAQSPRYKIIEKRQSVAFWCNPISGHATLYWYQQILGQGPKLLIQFQNNGVVDDSQLPKDRFSAERLKGVDSTLKIQPAKLEDSAVYLCASSSSQGPIVEQFFGPGTRLTVL.

J is TRBJ2-7 and V is TRBV4-1, with 12 bases lining up with TRBD2. J was trimmed by 4 bases and V by 3 bases; bases with no gene match: 4. This CDR3 comprises 15 residues. Germline-derived CDR1 and CDR2 are MGHRA and YSYEKL. The CDR3 DNA follows: TGCGCCAGCAGCCAGACTAGCGGGAGCACGTACGAGCAGTACTTC. It is translated as CASSQTSGSTYEQYF.

V is TRBV9 and J is TRBJ2-1; 9 positions match TRBD2. J gave up 7 bases and V 4 bases, and 9 bases lay outside the gene matches. Germline CDR1 and CDR2: SGDLS and YYNGEE. The CDR3 contains 15 residues. Here the CDR3 DNA reads TGTGCCAGCAGCTTTGGGACTAGCAGAGGGAATGAGCAGTTCTTC. Amino acid sequence: CASSFGTSRGNEQFF. Drawing the rest from reference TRBV9 and TRBJ2-1, the complete variable domain is DSGVTQTPKHLITATGQRVTLRCSPRSGDLSVYWYQQSLDQGLQFLIQYYNGEERAKGNILERFSAQQFPDLHSELNLSSLELGDSALYFCASSFGTSRGNEQFFGPGTRLTVL.

This clone is a singleton in its sample. The chain links TRBV6-5 to TRBJ1-2, with TRBD1 matching over 9 bases. Germline lookup yields CDR1 MNHEY and CDR2 SVGAGI. V lost 2 bases to trimming and J lost 6 bases; unmatched junction nucleotides: 7. The length of the CDR3 is 15 residues. The CDR3 loop is CASSYADRGPDGYTF. The CDR3 DNA reads as TGTGCCAGCAGTTACGCGGACAGGGGACCTGATGGCTACACCTTC.

V usage is TRBV9 and J usage is TRBJ2-5, with D possibly matching TRBD2 (5 bases). The CDR3 has 13 amino acids. Germline V gives CDR1 SGDLS, CDR2 YYNGEE. The V gene lost 2 bases and the J gene lost 7 bases, with 12 bases spanning the gap. CDR3 amino acids: CASSVVLRGTQYF. The CDR3 DNA reads as TGTGCCAGCAGCGTGGTACTACGGGGGACCCAGTACTTC.

This sequence joins TRBV7-9 and TRBJ1-3, with D maybe TRBD1 (6 bases). The germline gives CDR1 SEHNR, CDR2 FQNEAQ (reference sequence). The CDR3 runs 14 residues. The V gene lost 1 base and the J gene lost 3 bases, with 7 bases spanning the gap. CDR3 sequence: CASSLDRVGNTIYF. CDR3 in DNA: TGTGCCAGCAGCTTAGACAGGGTTGGAAACACCATATATTTT.